A selection of T cell receptor beta chains follows, all from one sample in a study of T-cell reconstitution after alpha-beta-depleted transplantation in children. TCRdb independently ran MiXCR on the PCR reads; one entry per CDR3 protein. The data show under 350,000 distinct CDR3 sequences, 9.9% seen once. The sample here was PBMCs from the stem cell graft donor, taken from the stem cell graft. These receptors all stem from a human donor who donated a stem cell graft to a child with SCID. Both conserved end residues are part of each CDR3.

J gene | V gene | CDR3 length | CDR3 protein
TRBJ2-7 | TRBV7-2 | 14 | CASSPETGSYEQYF
TRBJ2-5 | TRBV20-1 | 14 | CSARGQGIIETQYF
TRBJ2-1 | TRBV6-5 | 15 | CASSYPSGGYNEQFF
TRBJ2-5 | TRBV27 | 15 | CASSLGQAREETQYF
TRBJ2-7 | TRBV29-1 | 12 | CSVRQGLGEQYF
TRBJ1-2 | TRBV2 | 12 | CASSVENYGYTF
TRBJ2-6 | TRBV12-3/TRBV12-4 | 15 | CASSSGGFGANVLTF
TRBJ2-3 | TRBV5-1 | 13 | CASSSPTTDTQYF
TRBJ1-1 | TRBV10-3 | 13 | CAISSQGNTEAFF
TRBJ2-3 | TRBV4-1 | 13 | CASSQIQGGTQYF
TRBJ2-2 | TRBV27 | 13 | CASSTSGTGELFF
TRBJ2-7 | TRBV7-9 | 15 | CASRRQGPNPYEQYF
TRBJ1-3 | TRBV5-1 | 15 | CASSANSVSGNTIYF
TRBJ1-2 | TRBV3-1 | 15 | CASSPGGGGVYGYTF
TRBJ1-6 | TRBV7-2 | 15 | CASSVTGGGNSPLHF
TRBJ1-6 | TRBV28 | 16 | CASSADSSSYNSPLHF
TRBJ1-2 | TRBV12-3/TRBV12-4 | 12 | CATIWGRGGYTF
TRBJ2-6 | TRBV15 | 16 | CATSRDRSGGANVLTF
TRBJ1-1 | TRBV12-3/TRBV12-4 | 16 | CASRWGRQRMNTEAFF
TRBJ2-7 | TRBV20-1 | 13 | CSANRDGAVEQYF
TRBJ1-1 | TRBV6-1 | 14 | CASSERGRVNEAFF
TRBJ1-1 | TRBV7-9 | 12 | CASSPGTDLAFF
TRBJ2-7 | TRBV27 | 15 | CASRGIDTADYEQYF
TRBJ2-7 | TRBV11-2 | 11 | CASSLGTGYNF